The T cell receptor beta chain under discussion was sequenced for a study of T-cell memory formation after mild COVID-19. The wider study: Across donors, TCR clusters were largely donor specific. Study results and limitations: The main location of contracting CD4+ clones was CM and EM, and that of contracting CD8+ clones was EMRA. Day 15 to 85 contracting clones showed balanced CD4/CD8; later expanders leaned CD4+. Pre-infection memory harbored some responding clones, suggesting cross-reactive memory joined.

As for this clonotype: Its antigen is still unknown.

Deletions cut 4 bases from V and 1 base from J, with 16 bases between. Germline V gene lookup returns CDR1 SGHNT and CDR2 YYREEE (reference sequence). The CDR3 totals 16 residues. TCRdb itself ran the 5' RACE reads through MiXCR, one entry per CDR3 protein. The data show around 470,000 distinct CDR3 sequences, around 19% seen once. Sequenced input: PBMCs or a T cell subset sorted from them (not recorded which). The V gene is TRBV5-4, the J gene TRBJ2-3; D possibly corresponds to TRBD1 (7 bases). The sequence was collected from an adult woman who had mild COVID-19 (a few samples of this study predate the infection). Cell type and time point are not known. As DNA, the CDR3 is TGTGCCAGCAGCAACGCGGGACAGCTCGGCACAGATACGCAGTATTTT. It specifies CASSNAGQLGTDTQYF.